The present T cell receptor beta chain was sequenced within a study of blood T cell repertoires in COVID-19. V was shortened by 4 bases and J by 5 bases, with 12 bases between the two germline ends. Germline V gene lookup returns CDR1 SGHTS and CDR2 YDEGEE. The CDR3 contains 13 residues. Clones were read by immunoSEQ multiplex PCR, and TCRdb kept only the in-frame ones, dropping some. The repertoire holds under 250,000 clones, about 90% seen once, with 1% to 1.5% in the top ten. V gene TRBV5-8 combines with J gene TRBJ2-5, with D hard to call. This sequence was found in a man aged 30-40 years with acute or convalescent COVID-19. Material for sequencing was peripheral blood. CDR3 DNA sequence: TGTGCCAGCAGCCAGGCCAGTTGGGAGACCCAGTACTTC. Encoded protein: CASSQASWETQYF.